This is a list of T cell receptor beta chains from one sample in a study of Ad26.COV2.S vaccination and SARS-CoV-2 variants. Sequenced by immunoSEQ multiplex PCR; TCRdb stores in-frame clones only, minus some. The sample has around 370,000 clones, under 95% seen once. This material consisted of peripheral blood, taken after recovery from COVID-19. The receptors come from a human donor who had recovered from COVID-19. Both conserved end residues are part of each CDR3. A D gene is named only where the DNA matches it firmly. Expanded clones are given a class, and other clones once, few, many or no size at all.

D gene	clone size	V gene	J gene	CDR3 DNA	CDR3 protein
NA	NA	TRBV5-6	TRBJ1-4	TGTGCCAGCAGGAGGGGAGGGATGAAAGGAAATGAAAAACTGTTTTTT	CASRRGGMKGNEKLFF
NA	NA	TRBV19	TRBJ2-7	TGTGCCAGTAGTAGGTTCCGGGACCCTTCCTACGAGCAGTACTTC	CASSRFRDPSYEQYF
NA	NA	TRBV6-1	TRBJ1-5	TGTGCCAGCAGTGAACAGGGGCTGGATCAGCCCCAGCATTTT	CASSEQGLDQPQHF
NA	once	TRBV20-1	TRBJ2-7	TGCAGTGCTAGTCCCGCCTCCTACGAGCAGTACTTC	CSASPASYEQYF
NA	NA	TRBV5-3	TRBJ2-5	TGTGCCAGAAGCTTGGCTGGGGGCTCGGAGACCCAGTACTTC	CARSLAGGSETQYF
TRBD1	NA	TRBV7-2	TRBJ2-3	TGTGCCAGCAGCTCCAGGACAGGGTCATCAGATACGCAGTATTTT	CASSSRTGSSDTQYF
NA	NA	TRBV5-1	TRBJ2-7	TGCGCCAGCAGCTTGGGACAGCCTAATAACGAGCAGTACTTC	CASSLGQPNNEQYF
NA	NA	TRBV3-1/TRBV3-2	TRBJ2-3	TGTGCCAGCAGCCACCCGACGGACAAACTCACAGATACGCAGTATTTT	CASSHPTDKLTDTQYF
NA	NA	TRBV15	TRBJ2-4	TGTGCCACCAGCAGAGACAGGGTGGGCATTCAGTACTTC	CATSRDRVGIQYF
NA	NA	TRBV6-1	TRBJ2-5	TGTGCCAGCAGTGAGGGCCCCAAGGGAGAGACCCAGTACTTC	CASSEGPKGETQYF
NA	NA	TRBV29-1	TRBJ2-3	TGCAGCGTTGCTGGGGGCCGCACAGATACGCAGTATTTT	CSVAGGRTDTQYF
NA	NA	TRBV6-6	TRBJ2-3	TGTGCCAGCAAGGCCGAGGGGATTCGAGATACGCAGTATTTT	CASKAEGIRDTQYF
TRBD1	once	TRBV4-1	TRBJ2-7	TGCGCCAGCAGCCAAGAAGGCACCGGGACAGGACCCTACGAGCAGTACTTC	CASSQEGTGTGPYEQYF
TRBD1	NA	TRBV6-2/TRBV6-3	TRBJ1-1	TGTGCCAGCAGTAACCGGGACAGGCTTGTACCTGAAGCTTTCTTT	CASSNRDRLVPEAFF
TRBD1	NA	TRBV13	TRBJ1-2	TGTGCCAGCAGCTTCGACCACAGGGGTACTAACTATGGCTACACCTTC	CASSFDHRGTNYGYTF
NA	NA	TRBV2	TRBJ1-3	TGTGCCAGCAGTGTCGATAACTCTGGAAACACCATATATTTT	CASSVDNSGNTIYF
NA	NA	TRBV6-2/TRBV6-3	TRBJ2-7	TGTGCCAGCAGTTACACCCAACCGTCGGCCGAGCAGTACTTC	CASSYTQPSAEQYF
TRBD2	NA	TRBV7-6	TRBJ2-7	TGTGCCAGCAGCCTGCGGGGGGGCATTACCTACGAGCAGTACTTC	CASSLRGGITYEQYF
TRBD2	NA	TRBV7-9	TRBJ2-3	TGTGCCAGCAGCTTAGCTCGGGGGGATGGAGATACGCAGTATTTT	CASSLARGDGDTQYF
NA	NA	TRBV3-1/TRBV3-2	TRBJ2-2	TGTGCCAGCAGCCAAGGCCCGAGGGGCGGGAACACCGGGGAGCTGTTTTTT	CASSQGPRGGNTGELFF
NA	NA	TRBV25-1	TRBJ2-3	TGTGCCAGCAGTGTTACAGGGAAGGGCAGCACAGATACGCAGTATTTT	CASSVTGKGSTDTQYF
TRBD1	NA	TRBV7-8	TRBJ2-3	TGTGCCAGCAGCTCAGGGGACAGGGCAGATACGCAGTATTTT	CASSSGDRADTQYF
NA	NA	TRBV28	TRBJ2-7	TGTGCCAGCAGTCCCCCGTCGGGACATAGCGCAAAAGGCTACGAGCAGTACTTC	CASSPPSGHSAKGYEQYF
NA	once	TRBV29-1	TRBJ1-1	TGCAGCGTCCATCTAACGGGACTCTTGAACACTGAAGCTTTCTTT	CSVHLTGLLNTEAFF
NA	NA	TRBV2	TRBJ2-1	TGTGCCAGCAGTGAAGCGCGGCGCAATGAGCAGTTCTTC	CASSEARRNEQFF
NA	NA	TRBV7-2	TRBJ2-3	TGTGCCAGCAGCCAACCTGGGGCTAGACCCACAGATACGCAGTATTTT	CASSQPGARPTDTQYF
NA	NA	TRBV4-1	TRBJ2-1	TGCGCCAGCAGCCAAGAGGGCAATTCCTACAATGAGCAGTTCTTC	CASSQEGNSYNEQFF
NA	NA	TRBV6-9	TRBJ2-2	TGTGCCAGCAGTTATCCTGCTTACACCGGGGAGCTGTTTTTT	CASSYPAYTGELFF
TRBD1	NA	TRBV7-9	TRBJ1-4	TGTGCCAGCAGCCAGGGACAGCCTAATGAAAAACTGTTTTTT	CASSQGQPNEKLFF
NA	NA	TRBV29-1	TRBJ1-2	TGCAGCGTTGAACCAGGGGACTATGGCTACACCTTC	CSVEPGDYGYTF
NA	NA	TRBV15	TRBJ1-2	TGTGCCACCAGCAGAGTCAGGGATGATGGCTACACCTTC	CATSRVRDDGYTF
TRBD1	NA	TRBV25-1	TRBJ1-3	TGTGCCAGCAGTGGGACAGGAAGCCTCTCTGGAAACACCATATATTTT	CASSGTGSLSGNTIYF
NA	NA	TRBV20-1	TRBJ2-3	TGCAGTGCTAGTCGGCCGGGAGGCACAGATACGCAGTATTTT	CSASRPGGTDTQYF
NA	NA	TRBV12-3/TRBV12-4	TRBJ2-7	TGTGCCAGCAGTTTAGTAGGGCGGGAGCAGTACTTC	CASSLVGREQYF
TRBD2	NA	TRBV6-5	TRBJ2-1	TGTGCCAGCAGCGCCGGGACTAGCTACAATGAGCAGTTCTTC	CASSAGTSYNEQFF
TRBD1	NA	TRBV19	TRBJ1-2	TGTGCCAGTAAGCGGGCTTACCTAAAAGGGGGCGACTATGGCTACACCTTC	CASKRAYLKGGDYGYTF
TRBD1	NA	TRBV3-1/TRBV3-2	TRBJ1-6	TGTGCCAGCAGCCAAGAGATGGGCAGGGGGGTGTTTTCACCCCTCCACTTT	CASSQEMGRGVFSPLHF
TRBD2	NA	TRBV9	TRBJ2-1	TGTGCCAGCAGCGTAAGCGGGGGAGGAAGGAATGAGCAGTTCTTC	CASSVSGGGRNEQFF
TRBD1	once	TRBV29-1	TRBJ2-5	TGCAGCGTTTCGAGGGACAGGGGCGATCAAGAGACCCAGTACTTC	CSVSRDRGDQETQYF
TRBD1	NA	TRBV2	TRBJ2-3	TGTGCCAGCAGTGAGACAGGGGGCGCGGATACGCAGTATTTT	CASSETGGADTQYF
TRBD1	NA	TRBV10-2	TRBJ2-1	TGCGCCAGCAGTGGACAGGGCCCGGTAAATGAGCAGTTCTTC	CASSGQGPVNEQFF
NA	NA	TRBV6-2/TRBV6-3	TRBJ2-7	TGTGCCAGCAGTTCATACTGGGACTACGAGCAGTACTTC	CASSSYWDYEQYF
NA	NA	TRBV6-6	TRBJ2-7	TGTGCCAGCACCCCGACACCGAGCTCCTACGAGCAGTACTTC	CASTPTPSSYEQYF
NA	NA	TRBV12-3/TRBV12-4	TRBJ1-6	TGTGCCAGCAGGTGGGGTAATTCACCCCTCCACTTT	CASRWGNSPLHF